These 23 T cell receptor beta chains were sequenced from one sample in a study of CD8+ T cells in alopecia areata (dated by TCRdb to 2017 to 2018). Library preparation used the immunoSEQ multiplex PCR assay. RNA was extracted from all samples and reverse transcribed into cDNA as template for TCR sequencing. The source is immuneACCESS, and TCRdb retained only in-frame sequences with V and J called. Part of the clones is not carried over; for the studies checked, unresolved V genes explain less than half of this, and the remainder is unexplained. Counted in this sample were about 210,000 clones; over 60% of them appeared once. Together, the top ten hold around 3.9% of the sample. Sample time point, as interpreted from the label and publication: about four weeks on oral tofacitinib. This specimen's treatment or condition label, per the study, means: oral pan-JAK inhibitor, 5-10 mg twice daily. Sequencing used CD4+ T cells sorted from blood, obtained at week 4, from a patient treated with tofacitinib. Receptors originate from a human donor with alopecia areata.

In its sample, this clone was seen a few times. This chain uses TRBV5-6 with TRBJ2-5; 8 nucleotides match TRBD2. Losses at the gene ends were 5 bases for V and 3 bases for J; bases not matched to a gene: 3. This CDR3 comprises 13 residues. Germline CDR1 is SGHDT and CDR2 is YYEEEE. In DNA, the CDR3 is TGTGCCAGCAGGCCGGGACTAGAAGAGACCCAGTACTTC. Encoded protein: CASRPGLEETQYF.

This clone was seen a handful of times. The V call is TRBV30, the J call TRBJ2-6; D possibly corresponds to TRBD1 (5 bases). CDR1 GTSNPN and CDR2 SVGIG come from the germline V gene (reference sequence). The V end lost 2 bases, the J end lost 0 bases, and 8 bases lay between the germline ends. This CDR3 spans 15 amino acids. CDR3 in amino acids: CAWSLTVSGANVLTF. The CDR3 nucleotides are TGTGCCTGGAGTCTGACAGTCTCTGGGGCCAACGTCCTGACTTTC.

This clone was recorded once. V and J are TRBV30 and TRBJ1-5; 8 bases align to TRBD1. The CDR3 sequence is 11 residues long. Germline V gives CDR1 GTSNPN, CDR2 SVGIG (reference sequence). V was pared by 4 bases and J by 9 bases, with 2 bases of the junction left unmatched. The CDR3 reads CAWTGGAPQHF. The CDR3 coding sequence is TGTGCCTGGACAGGGGGCGCGCCCCAGCATTTT.

This rearrangement joins TRBV19 to TRBJ2-5; D uncertain. The V and J ends lost 5 bases and 1 base respectively, with 11 bases between them. The CDR3 has 14 amino acids. CDR1 LNHDA and CDR2 SQIVND come from the germline V gene (reference sequence). As DNA, the CDR3 is TGTGCCAGTAGTGTCCACTATCCCCAAGAGACCCAGTACTTC. This gives the protein CASSVHYPQETQYF.

This clone has just one count. CDR3 loop: CAISASEETQYF. The DNA of the CDR3 is TGTGCCATCTCAGCTAGCGAGGAGACCCAGTACTTC. The chain carries TRBV10-3 and TRBJ2-5, with a possible D match to TRBD2 (6 bases). Germline CDR1 reads ENHRY; CDR2 reads SYGVKD. The CDR3 is 12 amino acids. Trimming took off 8 bases at V and 5 bases at J, with 12 bases between the two ends.

This chain connects TRBV2 to TRBJ2-5; D might be TRBD1 or TRBD2, each matching 6 bases. The CDR3 loop spans 14 amino acids. Germline CDR1 is SNHLY and CDR2 is FYNNEI. With 4 bases removed from V and 3 bases from J, the gap between germline ends came to 12 bases. The CDR3, as DNA: TGTGCCAGCAGTGTTGGGGGGCTAGAAGAGACCCAGTACTTC. This encodes CASSVGGLEETQYF.

The V and J genes are TRBV4-3 and TRBJ1-1; D remains ambiguous. There are 16 residues in the CDR3. Trimming removed 3 bases at V and 4 bases at J, with 18 bases between. Germline-derived CDR1 and CDR2 are LGHNA and YSLEER. CDR3 nucleotides: TGCGCCAGCAGCCAGTATCAGGTAGGGTCGGGCACTGAAGCTTTCTTT. Encoded protein: CASSQYQVGSGTEAFF.

The CDR3 spells CASSLPTGMGYEQYF. The CDR3 nucleotides are TGTGCCAGCAGCTTACCGACAGGGATGGGGTACGAGCAGTACTTC. V and J are TRBV5-4 and TRBJ2-7, with 7 bases fitting TRBD1. The CDR3 spans 15 residues. V lost 2 bases and J lost 4; bases outside the gene matches: 9. Germline CDR1 SGHNT, CDR2 YYREEE (reference sequence).

This clone turned up a few times. The chain is built from TRBV5-4 and TRBJ1-2; 7 nucleotides match TRBD1. This CDR3 is built from 14 residues. V shed 0 bases and J 8 bases; nucleotides not matched to a gene: 7. The germline CDR1 and CDR2 sequences are SGHNT and YYREEE (reference sequence). This chain's CDR3 is CASSLDRGWEGYTF. The CDR3 nucleotides are TGTGCCAGCAGCTTGGACAGGGGATGGGAAGGCTACACCTTC. Looking up the rest from reference TRBV5-4 and TRBJ1-2 gives the full variable domain: ETGVTQSPTHLIKTRGQQVTLRCSSQSGHNTVSWYQQALGQGPQFIFQYYREEENGRGNFPPRFSGLQFPNYSSELNVNALELDDSALYLCASSLDRGWEGYTFGSGTRLTVV.

In this sample, this clone turned up a few times. The rearrangement links TRBV2 to TRBJ1-5; D unclear. The V and J ends lost 5 bases and 2 bases respectively, with 7 bases between them. The CDR3 has 13 residues. Germline-derived CDR1 and CDR2 are SNHLY and FYNNEI. As DNA, the CDR3 is TGTGCCAGCAGTACCTTGGGCAATCAGCCCCAGCATTTT. Translation: CASSTLGNQPQHF. Together with reference TRBV2 and TRBJ1-5, the CDR3 gives the full variable domain: EPEVTQTPSHQVTQMGQEVILRCVPISNHLYFYWYRQILGQKVEFLVSFYNNEISEKSEIFDDQFSVERPDGSNFTLKIRSTKLEDSAMYFCASSTLGNQPQHFGDGTRLSIL.

V is TRBV7-9 and J is TRBJ1-4; 9 nucleotides agree with TRBD1. The junction had 3 bases not matched to a gene; V was cut back by 5 bases and J by 2 bases. The CDR3 is made up of 15 amino acids. Germline V CDR1 and CDR2: SEHNR, FQNEAQ (reference sequence). The CDR3 nucleotides are TGTGCCAGCAGCCTCGGGACAGGGACTAATGAAAAACTGTTTTTT. This sequence encodes CASSLGTGTNEKLFF.

The CDR3 sequence: CASRARLAGEGNEQFF. The CDR3 nucleotides are TGCGCCAGCAGGGCCCGACTAGCGGGGGAGGGGAATGAGCAGTTCTTC. This chain links TRBV5-1 with TRBJ2-1; 12 bases line up with TRBD2. Germline CDR1 SGHRS, CDR2 YFSETQ. Losses at the gene ends were 5 bases for V and 7 bases for J; bases not matched to a gene: 10. The CDR3 extends over 16 amino acids.

The chain links TRBV5-1 to TRBJ1-2; a weak D match, TRBD1 (6 bases). Deletions cut 1 base from V and 3 bases from J, with 10 bases between. The CDR3 has 14 amino acids. Germline CDR1 is SGHRS and CDR2 is YFSETQ. CDR3 in DNA: TGCGCCAGCAGCTTGAGAGGGGGTGACTATGGCTACACCTTC. It specifies CASSLRGGDYGYTF.

This chain joins TRBV7-9 and TRBJ2-5; D is possibly TRBD2 (6 bases). Germline V gives CDR1 SEHNR, CDR2 FQNEAQ (reference sequence). CDR3 length: 14 amino acids. V dropped 5 bases and J dropped 0 bases, with 10 bases sitting between them. This CDR3 reads CASSPRGNQETQYF. CDR3 nucleotides: TGTGCCAGCAGCCCGCGGGGTAACCAAGAGACCCAGTACTTC.

The rearrangement links TRBV30 to TRBJ2-1; D may be TRBD2 (6 bases). V gave up 2 bases and J gave up 8 bases, with 10 bases separating them. The CDR3 runs 12 residues. The germline V gene has CDR1 GTSNPN and CDR2 SVGIG (reference sequence). CDR3 loop: CAWSRGGDEQFF. The CDR3 nucleotides read TGTGCCTGGAGTCGGGGAGGCGATGAGCAGTTCTTC.

The chain is built from TRBV29-1 and TRBJ2-5; D is uncertain. V was shortened by 4 bases and J by 5 bases, with 17 bases between the two germline ends. Germline lookup yields CDR1 SQVTM and CDR2 ANQGSEA. The CDR3 is 14 amino acids. Written as DNA, the CDR3 is TGCAGCGTTGTCCCCCCTGTAGGGTTGGAGACCCAGTACTTC. Protein product: CSVVPPVGLETQYF.

This clone was seen only a few times. The rearrangement uses TRBV4-3 and TRBJ2-3, with TRBD1 matching over 9 bases. The CDR3 has 16 amino acids. The germline V gene has CDR1 LGHNA and CDR2 YSLEER. With 2 bases clipped from V and 3 bases from J, the junction kept 6 bases outside the gene matches. The CDR3 DNA is TGCGCCAGCAGCCAAAACAGGGGGCTTGGTACAGATACGCAGTATTTT. This translates into CASSQNRGLGTDTQYF.

This clone was seen a handful of times. The chain has TRBV7-6 and TRBJ2-7; D remains unclear. V was clipped by 1 base and J by 6 bases, with 13 bases between them. This CDR3 is 14 amino acids long. Germline CDR1 is SGHVS and CDR2 is FNYEAQ. Here the CDR3 DNA reads TGTGCCAGCAGCTTAGGCCCGGGTAGTGGCGAGCAGTACTTC. Encoded protein: CASSLGPGSGEQYF.

The DNA of the CDR3 is TGTGCCAGCAGCTTTTCACTGGGATCACCCCTCCACTTT. Translating gives CASSFSLGSPLHF. This chain uses TRBV5-4 with TRBJ1-6; D call uncertain. Trimming took off 2 bases at V and 10 bases at J, with 10 bases between the two ends. The germline CDR1 and CDR2 sequences are SGHNT and YYREEE (reference sequence). The CDR3 is 13 amino acids.

V usage is TRBV6-5 and J usage is TRBJ2-7; tentative D call: TRBD2 (5 bases). The CDR3 extends over 14 amino acids. V lost 6 bases and J 1 base, leaving 13 bases between the germline ends. CDR1 is MNHEY and CDR2 is SVGAGI in the germline V gene. CDR3: CASSPRGLSYEQYF. As DNA, the CDR3 is TGTGCCAGCAGCCCCCGCGGGTTATCCTACGAGCAGTACTTC.

This clone rates as medium-sized. The gene calls are TRBV7-9 and TRBJ1-1, with D uncertain. Trimming stripped 5 bases from V and 1 base from J, with 11 bases between. The CDR3 loop spans 14 amino acids. Per the germline V gene, CDR1 is SEHNR and CDR2 is FQNEAQ (reference sequence). The CDR3 here is CASSPPQRNTEAFF. In DNA form, the CDR3 reads TGTGCCAGCAGCCCTCCCCAGAGGAACACTGAAGCTTTCTTT.

The chain couples TRBV29-1 to TRBJ1-5; D is uncertain. The germline V gene has CDR1 SQVTM and CDR2 ANQGSEA. Trimming removed 6 bases at V and 1 base at J, with 13 bases between. The CDR3 runs to 14 residues. The chain's CDR3 is CSVAIGTSNQPQHF. Written as DNA, the CDR3 is TGCAGCGTCGCAATCGGAACGAGCAATCAGCCCCAGCATTTT.

The CDR3 DNA is TGTGCCAGCAGTTCCCCGTATGAAAAACTGTTTTTT. Translated, it gives CASSSPYEKLFF. This chain links TRBV6-1 with TRBJ1-4, with no clear D. This CDR3 is built from 12 residues. Trimming left V 5 bases short and J 6 bases short, with 7 bases between. Per the germline V gene, CDR1 is MNHNS and CDR2 is SASEGT.